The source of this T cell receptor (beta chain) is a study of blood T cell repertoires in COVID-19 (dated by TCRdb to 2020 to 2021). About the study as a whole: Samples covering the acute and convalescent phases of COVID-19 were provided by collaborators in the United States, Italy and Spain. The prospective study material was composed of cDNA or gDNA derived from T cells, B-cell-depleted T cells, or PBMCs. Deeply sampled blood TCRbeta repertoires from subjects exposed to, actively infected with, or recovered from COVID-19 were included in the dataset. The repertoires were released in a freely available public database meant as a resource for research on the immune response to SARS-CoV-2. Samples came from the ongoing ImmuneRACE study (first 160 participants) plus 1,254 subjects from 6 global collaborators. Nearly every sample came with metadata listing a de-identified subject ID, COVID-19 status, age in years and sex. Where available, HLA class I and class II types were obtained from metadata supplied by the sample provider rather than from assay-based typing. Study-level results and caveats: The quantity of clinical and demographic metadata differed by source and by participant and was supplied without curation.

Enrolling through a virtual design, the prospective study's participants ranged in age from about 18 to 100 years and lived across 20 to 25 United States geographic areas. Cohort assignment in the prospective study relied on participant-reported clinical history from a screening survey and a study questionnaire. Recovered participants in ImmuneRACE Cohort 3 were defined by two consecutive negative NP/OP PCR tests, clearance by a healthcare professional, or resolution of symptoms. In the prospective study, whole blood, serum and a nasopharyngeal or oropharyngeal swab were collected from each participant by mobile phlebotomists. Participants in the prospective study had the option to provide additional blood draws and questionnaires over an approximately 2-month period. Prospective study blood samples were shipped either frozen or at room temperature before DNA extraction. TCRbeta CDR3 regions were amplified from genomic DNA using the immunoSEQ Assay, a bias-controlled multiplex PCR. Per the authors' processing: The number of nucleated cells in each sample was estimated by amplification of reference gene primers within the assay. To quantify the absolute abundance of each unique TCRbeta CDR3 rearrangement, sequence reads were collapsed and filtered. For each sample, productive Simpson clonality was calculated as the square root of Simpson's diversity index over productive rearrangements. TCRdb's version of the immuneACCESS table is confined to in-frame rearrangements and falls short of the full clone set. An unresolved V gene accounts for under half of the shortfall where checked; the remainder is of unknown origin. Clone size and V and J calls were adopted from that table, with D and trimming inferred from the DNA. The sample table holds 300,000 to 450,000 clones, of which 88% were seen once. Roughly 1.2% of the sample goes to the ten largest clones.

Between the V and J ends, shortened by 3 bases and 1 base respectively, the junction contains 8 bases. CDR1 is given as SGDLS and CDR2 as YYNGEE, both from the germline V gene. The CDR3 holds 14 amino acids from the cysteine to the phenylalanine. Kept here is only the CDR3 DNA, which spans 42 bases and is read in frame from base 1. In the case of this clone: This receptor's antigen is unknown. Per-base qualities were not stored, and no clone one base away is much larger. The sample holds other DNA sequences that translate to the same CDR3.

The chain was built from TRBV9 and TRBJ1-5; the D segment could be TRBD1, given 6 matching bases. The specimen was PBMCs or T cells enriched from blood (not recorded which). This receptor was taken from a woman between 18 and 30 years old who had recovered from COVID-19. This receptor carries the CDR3 CASSAGHSNQPQHF. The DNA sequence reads TGTGCCAGCAGCGCGGGACACAGCAATCAGCCCCAGCATTTT.